This entry lists 17 T cell receptor beta chains sequenced from one sample in a study of OX40 agonist ivuxolimab in advanced cancers. The method was immunoSEQ multiplex PCR; TCRdb's version includes in-frame clones alone and lacks a portion of them. Among about 46,000 clones, 90% to 95% were seen once, and the ten largest hold roughly 5.2%. Material: CD4+ or CD8+ T cells sorted from blood, obtained in a trial of the OX40 agonist ivuxolimab. These receptors came from an adult with an advanced solid tumor such as melanoma, head and neck, liver or kidney cancer.

The chain has TRBV19 and TRBJ1-1; unclear D gene. Between the trimmed V and J ends, which lost 5 bases and 2 bases, there was a span of 18 bases. This CDR3 comprises 16 residues. Germline V gene sequence: CDR1 LNHDA, CDR2 SQIVND (reference sequence). The CDR3 reads CASSPLLVIENTEAFF. The CDR3 bases are TGTGCCAGTAGTCCCCTTCTTGTGATCGAAAACACTGAAGCTTTCTTT.

V gene TRBV5-5 combines with J gene TRBJ1-1; 8 nucleotides match TRBD1. CDR1 is SGHKS, CDR2 YYEKEE, per germline (reference sequence). V was clipped by 0 bases and J by 5 bases; unmatched bases: 9. This CDR3 is 16 amino acids long. CDR3 loop: CASSLAQGVLWTEAFF. In DNA form, the CDR3 reads TGTGCCAGCAGCTTGGCACAGGGGGTATTGTGGACTGAAGCTTTCTTT.

The chain has TRBV4-1 and TRBJ2-2, with unresolved D. The CDR3 runs 14 residues. Trimming took off 4 bases at V and 7 bases at J, with 13 bases between the two ends. The germline gives CDR1 MGHRA, CDR2 YSYEKL. DNA of the CDR3: TGCGCCAGCAGCCCCCGGCACTGGGGCGGGGAGCTGTTTTTT. Protein: CASSPRHWGGELFF.

The J gene is TRBJ2-3, the V gene TRBV7-9; 7 nucleotides align to TRBD1. The V gene end was trimmed by 1 base and the J gene end by 2 bases; junction bases not matched to a gene: 9. The CDR3 runs 17 residues. Germline CDR1 reads SEHNR; CDR2 reads FQNEAQ (reference sequence). CDR3 in amino acids: CASSLGRQGRDTDTQYF. CDR3 nucleotides: TGTGCCAGCAGCTTAGGAAGACAGGGTAGGGACACAGATACGCAGTATTTT.

This clone was detected once. This rearrangement joins TRBV6-5 to TRBJ1-2; a possible D gene is TRBD1 (6 bases). The CDR3 spans 15 residues. Trimming took 8 bases from V and 5 from J, leaving 21 bases between them. CDR1 is MNHEY, CDR2 SVGAGI, per germline. DNA of the CDR3: TGTGCCAGCTCCGCCGGGGGCGGCCCGGGGTATGGCTACACCTTC. Amino acid sequence: CASSAGGGPGYGYTF.

This rearrangement joins TRBV19 to TRBJ2-3; D uncertain. In germline, CDR1 is LNHDA, CDR2 SQIVND (reference sequence). The CDR3 length is 17 residues. V was pared by 5 bases and J by 2 bases, with 20 bases between. CDR3 in amino acids: CASSGMGQQYPTDTQYF. The CDR3 bases are TGTGCCAGTAGTGGAATGGGCCAGCAGTATCCCACAGATACGCAGTATTTT.

This clone appeared once. This chain joins TRBV7-9 and TRBJ2-1; 11 bases are a match to TRBD1. This CDR3 contains 12 residues. The germline V gene encodes CDR1 SEHNR and CDR2 FQNEAQ (reference sequence). Unmatched junction bases numbered 4, after V lost 8 bases and J lost 10 bases. This chain's CDR3 is CASGQGASEQFF. CDR3 nucleotides: TGTGCCAGCGGACAGGGGGCCTCCGAGCAGTTCTTC.

The J gene is TRBJ2-7, the V gene TRBV7-8; 8 positions match TRBD1. J lost 7 bases, V lost 7 bases, and 18 bases had no gene match. CDR1 is SGHVS, CDR2 FQNEAQ, per germline. The CDR3 loop spans 16 amino acids. CDR3 coding DNA: TGTGCCAGCACCCCTTTGACCCGGACAGGGAAGGTGGAGCAGTACTTC. Protein: CASTPLTRTGKVEQYF.

The chain couples TRBV7-9 to TRBJ2-2, with TRBD2 identical over 14 bases. Germline assignment: CDR1 SEHNR and CDR2 FQNEAQ (reference sequence). The CDR3 runs 17 residues. Trimming took 5 bases from V and 4 from J; bases not matched to a gene: 6. In nucleotides, the CDR3 is TGTGCCAGCAGCCAGGGACTAGCGGGAGTCCCCACCGGGGAGCTGTTTTTT. Residues: CASSQGLAGVPTGELFF.

CDR3 in amino acids: CASSASDEQFF. DNA of the CDR3: TGTGCCAGCAGCGCTAGCGATGAGCAGTTCTTC. J is TRBJ2-1 and V is TRBV7-6; D might be TRBD2 (6 bases). Germline CDR1 SGHVS, CDR2 FNYEAQ. The CDR3 length is 11 residues. With 5 bases removed from V and 8 bases from J, the gap between germline ends came to 7 bases.

This clone has only one observation. The chain carries TRBV6-5 and TRBJ2-1, with 7 bases lining up with TRBD1. The CDR3 contains 14 residues. After removal of 1 base from V and 6 bases from J, the junction contained 3 bases not matched to a gene. Germline CDR1 reads MNHEY; CDR2 reads SVGAGI. CDR3 nucleotide sequence: TGTGCCAGCAGTTACTGGGACAGTAGCAATGAGCAGTTCTTC. Its translation is CASSYWDSSNEQFF.

This sequence joins TRBV7-9 and TRBJ1-1; possible D gene TRBD1, 6 bases. The CDR3 runs 14 residues. V lost 8 bases and J 4 bases, leaving 17 bases between the germline ends. Germline CDR1 and CDR2: SEHNR and FQNEAQ (reference sequence). The DNA of the CDR3 is TGTGCCAGCGAGTCGGCGGGGGCAAGCACTGAAGCTTTCTTT. Translating gives CASESAGASTEAFF.

The genes are TRBV7-2 and TRBJ1-6; D not resolved. The CDR3 contains 14 residues. Germline V gene data show CDR1 as SGHTA and CDR2 as FQGNSA. The V gene lost 3 bases and the J gene lost 5 bases, with 8 bases spanning the gap. This CDR3 is CASSFLTNNSPLHF. As DNA, the CDR3 is TGTGCCAGCAGCTTCCTGACAAATAATTCACCCCTCCACTTT.

The CDR3 is CASSPQLPGLAGFTYEQYV. Here the CDR3 DNA reads TGCGCCAGCAGCCCACAACTTCCGGGACTAGCGGGGTTCACCTACGAGCAGTACGTC. J is TRBJ2-7 and V is TRBV4-1; 13 bases align to TRBD2. Losses at the gene ends were 4 bases for V and 2 bases for J; bases not matched to a gene: 14. Germline lookup yields CDR1 MGHRA and CDR2 YSYEKL. This CDR3 contains 19 residues.

The V call is TRBV28, the J call TRBJ2-7; 9 nucleotides match TRBD2. There are 16 residues in the CDR3. V was clipped by 5 bases and J by 0 bases; unmatched bases: 8. Germline lookup yields CDR1 MDHEN and CDR2 SYDVKM. CDR3 sequence: CASSPQRGANSYEQYV. The CDR3 nucleotides read TGTGCCAGCAGTCCTCAGCGGGGGGCCAACTCCTACGAGCAGTACGTC.

The chain joins TRBV7-9 to TRBJ1-1; no firm D call. The germline gives CDR1 SEHNR, CDR2 FQNEAQ (reference sequence). The CDR3 loop spans 15 amino acids. Trimming shortened V by 5 bases and J by 7 bases, and 20 bases separated the two germline ends. Here the CDR3 reads CASSPVGPARGEAFF. The CDR3 nucleotides are TGTGCCAGCAGCCCTGTCGGGCCCGCGCGGGGTGAAGCTTTCTTT.

This chain uses TRBV28 with TRBJ2-2; 8 bases fit TRBD1. The V gene's germline CDR1 is MDHEN and CDR2 SYDVKM. The CDR3 spans 16 residues. V gave up 5 bases and J gave up 1 base; unmatched junction bases: 6. The CDR3: CASSRTGGWNTGELFF. The CDR3 bases are TGTGCCAGCAGTAGAACAGGGGGATGGAACACCGGGGAGCTGTTTTTT.